This TCR beta chain was sequenced for a study of shared clonotypes between healthy human individuals. Findings of the study overall: Estimated richness values were generally larger in naive subsets than in memory subsets. Genetic and exposure-history diversity was limited by the small donor number.

Splitting the CD4+ cells yielded a CD45RA+ naive subset and a CD45RA-negative memory subset. Running of the assay took place at deep level. Sequencing was performed with immunoSEQ multiplex PCR; in TCRdb, only in-frame clones are kept and a portion is missing. Among about 2.4 million clones listed, 93% were seen once. The germline CDR1 and CDR2 sequences are SGHNT and YENEEA. This CDR3 is built from 16 residues. Trimming took 5 bases from V and 4 from J; bases not matched to a gene: 11. A note on this clone: Its antigen remains unknown.

The J gene is TRBJ2-1, the V gene TRBV11-3, with TRBD1 identical over 7 bases. The TCR comes from a man between 18 and 29 years old in good health. Some clones in this sample may be carry-over from other donors' samples. The sample taken for sequencing was naive CD4+ T cells from PBMCs. Subset defined: CD45RA+ positively selected. The DNA of the CDR3 is TGTGCCAGCAGCGTAATAGGGACAGCTTGTTACAATGAGCAGTTCTTC. The encoded protein is CASSVIGTACYNEQFF. Looking up the rest from reference TRBV11-3 and TRBJ2-1 gives the full variable domain: EAGVVQSPRYKIIEKKQPVAFWCNPISGHNTLYWYLQNLGQGPELLIRYENEEAVDDSQLPKDRFSAERLKGVDSTLKIQPAELGDSAVYLCASSVIGTACYNEQFFGPGTRLTVL.